One sample yielded the 26 T cell receptor beta chains listed below, sequenced in a study of blood T cell repertoires in COVID-19. Data came from immunoSEQ multiplex PCR; TCRdb stores just in-frame clones and leaves some out. The sample yields tens of thousands of clones, 81% seen once. The sample taken for sequencing was peripheral blood. These receptors were taken from a woman between 65 and 79 years old with acute or convalescent COVID-19.

The rearrangement uses TRBV7-2 and TRBJ2-5, with TRBD1 matching over 7 bases. The CDR3 extends over 14 amino acids. Per germline, CDR1 SGHTA and CDR2 FQGNSA. The ends lost 1 base at V and 3 bases at J; junction bases unmatched: 2. The CDR3, as DNA: TGTGCCAGCAGCTTAGGGGGACAGAAAGAGACCCAGTACTTC. As protein: CASSLGGQKETQYF.

This chain links TRBV7-2 with TRBJ2-7; 7 bases agree with TRBD2. Germline CDR1 is SGHTA and CDR2 is FQGNSA. After removal of 5 bases from V and 2 bases from J, the junction contained 6 bases not matched to a gene. This CDR3 is 14 amino acids long. The CDR3 region is CASSPPGGTYEQYF. The DNA of the CDR3 is TGTGCCAGCAGCCCCCCCGGGGGGACCTACGAGCAGTACTTC.

J is TRBJ1-3 and V is TRBV15; D not certain. The V end lost 8 bases, the J end lost 0 bases, and 11 bases lay between the germline ends. The CDR3 spans 14 residues. Germline-derived CDR1 and CDR2 are LNHNV and YYDKDF (reference sequence). The CDR3 nucleotides are TGTGCCACCTTTCTGGAGTACTCTGGAAACACCATATATTTT. This gives the protein CATFLEYSGNTIYF.

This rearrangement joins TRBV6-2 or TRBV6-3 to TRBJ2-2; 7 bases align to TRBD2. From germline, CDR1 is MNHEY and CDR2 SVGEGT. The CDR3 has 17 amino acids. V was pared by 2 bases and J by 5 bases, with 11 bases of the junction left unmatched. Written as DNA, the CDR3 is TGTGCCAGCAGTTACGGTCAGTCGGGAGGAGGAACCGGGGAGCTGTTTTTT. Amino acid sequence: CASSYGQSGGGTGELFF.

This clone was detected a few times. The chain joins TRBV16 to TRBJ1-1; D is ambiguous. V dropped 2 bases and J dropped 1 base, with 5 bases sitting between them. Germline V gene lookup returns CDR1 KGHSY and CDR2 FQNENV. The CDR3 length is 13 residues. The CDR3 sequence is CASSQGGNTEAFF. In DNA, the CDR3 is TGTGCCAGCAGCCAAGGAGGGAACACTGAAGCTTTCTTT. The complete variable domain, with remaining parts taken from reference TRBV16 and TRBJ1-1, reads GEEVAQTPKHLVRGEGQKAKLYCAPIKGHSYVFWYQQVLKNEFKFLISFQNENVFDETGMPKERFSAKCLPNSPCSLEIQATKLEDSAVYFCASSQGGNTEAFFGQGTRLTVV.

The rearrangement links TRBV7-3 to TRBJ2-3; 10 bases map to TRBD2. Germline lookup yields CDR1 SGHTA and CDR2 FQGTGA. Germline trimming cut 2 bases from V and 4 bases from J; bases unmatched to any gene: 0. This CDR3 is built from 14 residues. The CDR3: CASSLGLAADTQYF. DNA of the CDR3: TGTGCCAGCAGCTTAGGACTAGCGGCAGATACGCAGTATTTT.

In the case of this clone: A junction boundary mismatches the germline segment, possibly from a read error. The CDR3 bases are TGTGCTAGCAGCACGGGACTAGCGGGAGTCCCGTTCACAGATACGCAGTATTTT. This sequence encodes CASSTGLAGVPFTDTQYF. The gene calls are TRBV7-7 and TRBJ2-3, with 14 bases lining up with TRBD2. The CDR3 contains 18 residues. Germline CDR1 reads SSHAT; CDR2 reads FNYEAQ (reference sequence). The whole variable domain, filled in from reference TRBV7-7 and TRBJ2-3, reads GAGVSQSPRYKVTKRGQDVTLRCDPISSHATLYWYQQALGQGPEFLTYFNYEAQPDKSGLPSDRFSAERPEGSISTLTIQRTEQRDSAMYRCASSTGLAGVPFTDTQYFGPGTRLTVL.

The V call is TRBV10-1, the J call TRBJ1-3; the D is unclear. The V end lost 8 bases, the J end lost 10 bases, and 18 bases lay between the germline ends. CDR3 size: 13 residues. CDR1 is WNHNN, CDR2 SYGVQD, per germline (reference sequence). The CDR3 spells CASGDSGERTIYF. The CDR3 DNA reads TGCGCCAGCGGCGACTCCGGGGAACGGACCATATATTTT.

This clone has a handful of counts. The genes are TRBV2 and TRBJ2-7, with D hard to call. Trimming removed 5 bases from V and 3 bases from J, with 11 bases in between. This CDR3 has 13 amino acids. Germline V CDR1 and CDR2: SNHLY, FYNNEI. The CDR3 protein is CASSHDTDYEQYF. The CDR3 DNA reads as TGTGCCAGCAGTCATGACACAGACTACGAGCAGTACTTC.

The J gene is TRBJ2-5, the V gene TRBV6-2 or TRBV6-3; maybe TRBD2 (5 bases). Germline V gene sequence: CDR1 MNHEY, CDR2 SVGEGT. This CDR3 is built from 13 residues. Trimming cost V 5 bases and J 7 bases, with 14 bases left between them. The CDR3 nucleotides read TGTGCCAGCAGTAACGGGCCAGCGGCGACCCAGTACTTC. It codes for CASSNGPAATQYF.

The chain links TRBV5-5 to TRBJ1-4, with 8 bases aligning to TRBD1. This CDR3 is 14 amino acids long. Germline-derived CDR1 and CDR2 are SGHKS and YYEKEE (reference sequence). The V segment lost 4 bases and the J segment 4 bases; nucleotides outside the gene matches: 3. The CDR3 region is CASSRTGSNEKLFF. The CDR3 nucleotides read TGTGCCAGCAGCCGGACAGGGAGTAATGAAAAACTGTTTTTT.

This clone was seen only a few times. The chain combines TRBV14 with TRBJ1-1, with D perhaps TRBD1 (5 bases). The CDR3 spans 14 residues. Germline V gene lookup returns CDR1 SGHDN and CDR2 FVKESK. V was clipped by 4 bases and J by 2 bases, with 11 bases between them. Written as DNA, the CDR3 is TGTGCCAGCAGCCTCCCCGGGGGAAACACTGAAGCTTTCTTT. Translated, it gives CASSLPGGNTEAFF.

The V and J genes are TRBV5-5 and TRBJ2-5, with a possible D match to TRBD2 (6 bases). Germline V gives CDR1 SGHKS, CDR2 YYEKEE (reference sequence). This CDR3 spans 12 amino acids. V was cut by 2 bases and J by 4 bases, with 6 bases left in between. The CDR3 nucleotides read TGTGCCAGCAGCTTCGGGGGAGAGACCCAGTACTTC. Translation gives CASSFGGETQYF.

The V gene is TRBV29-1, the J gene TRBJ2-1, with D perhaps matching TRBD1 (5 bases). V was shortened by 3 bases and J by 6 bases, with 15 bases between the two germline ends. The CDR3 is 14 residues long. CDR1 and CDR2 from the germline V gene are SQVTM and ANQGSEA. The CDR3 here is CSVDSWQGTNEQFF. CDR3 nucleotide sequence: TGCAGCGTTGATTCCTGGCAGGGAACCAATGAGCAGTTCTTC.

The chain couples TRBV7-9 to TRBJ2-1, with a possible D match to TRBD2 (5 bases). The length of the CDR3 is 14 residues. Per the germline V gene, CDR1 is SEHNR and CDR2 is FQNEAQ (reference sequence). Trimming removed 3 bases at V and 2 bases at J, with 8 bases between. Written as DNA, the CDR3 is TGTGCCAGCAGCTTTCGCGGGCCCTACAATGAGCAGTTCTTC. Amino acid sequence: CASSFRGPYNEQFF.

CDR3 nucleotides: TGTGCCAGCAGCCACGCAGGGACAGATACGCAGTATTTT. This encodes CASSHAGTDTQYF. This chain uses TRBV3-1 (or the pseudogene TRBV3-2) with TRBJ2-3; TRBD1 is a possible D gene (5 bases). Between the trimmed V and J ends, which lost 3 bases and 3 bases, there was a span of 7 bases. CDR3 length: 13 amino acids. Germline CDR1 reads LGHDT; CDR2 reads YNNKEL (reference sequence).

The chain uses TRBV9 and TRBJ1-4; D call uncertain. This CDR3 comprises 12 residues. The germline gives CDR1 SGDLS, CDR2 YYNGEE. V was pared by 3 bases and J by 6 bases, with 6 bases between. CDR3 sequence: CASSGEDEKLFF. The CDR3 DNA sequence: TGTGCCAGCAGCGGAGAGGATGAAAAACTGTTTTTT.

V and J are TRBV6-1 and TRBJ2-5, with TRBD2 as a possible D gene (7 bases). The CDR3 contains 16 residues. Germline V gene data show CDR1 as MNHNS and CDR2 as SASEGT. V lost 4 bases, J lost 3 bases, and 18 bases lay in between. The CDR3 reads CASSGGGALGKETQYF. The CDR3 coding sequence is TGTGCCAGCAGTGGTGGGGGGGCGTTGGGAAAAGAGACCCAGTACTTC.

The chain links TRBV11-2 to TRBJ1-5; TRBD1 might be the D (6 bases). This CDR3 has 14 amino acids. CDR1 SGHAT and CDR2 FQNNGV come from the germline V gene. The ends were cut back, 0 bases at V and 6 bases at J, with 9 bases in the middle. The CDR3 loop is CASSLDRGGQPQHF. Written as DNA, the CDR3 is TGTGCCAGCAGCTTAGACAGGGGTGGTCAGCCCCAGCATTTT.

CDR3 coding DNA: TGTGCCAGTAGTATTCCACCAGGCCGAGCTAACTATGGCTACACCTTC. Its protein product is CASSIPPGRANYGYTF. The chain uses TRBV19 and TRBJ1-2; D uncertain. CDR3 length: 16 residues. V shed 3 bases and J shed 0 bases, with 14 bases lying between them. The germline gives CDR1 LNHDA, CDR2 SQIVND (reference sequence).

The CDR3 nucleotides are TGCAGCGGGGGACAGGAAGGTAGAGAAGCTTTCTTT. This codes for CSGGQEGREAFF. The rearrangement uses TRBV29-1 and TRBJ1-1; 8 nucleotides align to TRBD1. Germline V gene lookup returns CDR1 SQVTM and CDR2 ANQGSEA. The V segment lost 7 bases and the J segment 8 bases; nucleotides outside the gene matches: 9. CDR3 size: 12 residues.

The J gene is TRBJ2-2, the V gene TRBV9; TRBD1 is a possible D gene (5 bases). This CDR3 is 18 amino acids long. CDR1 is SGDLS and CDR2 is YYNGEE in the germline V gene. Deletions cut 4 bases from V and 4 bases from J, with 23 bases between. The CDR3 is CASSPRLLLGDFTGELFF. The CDR3 DNA is TGTGCCAGCAGCCCCCGTCTCTTGTTAGGGGATTTCACCGGGGAGCTGTTTTTT.

This sequence joins TRBV10-3 and TRBJ1-2; 10 positions match TRBD1. The V gene end was trimmed by 2 bases and the J gene end by 10 bases; junction bases not matched to a gene: 7. The CDR3 has 14 residues. The germline V gene has CDR1 ENHRY and CDR2 SYGVKD. CDR3 DNA: TGTGCCATCAGTGAGCCGGGACAGGGGTACGACTACACCTTC. This translates into CAISEPGQGYDYTF.

There are a few counts of this clone. V usage is TRBV5-4 and J usage is TRBJ2-2; 7 bases are a match to TRBD1. The ends lost 4 bases at V and 5 bases at J; junction bases unmatched: 8. Germline V CDR1 and CDR2: SGHNT, YYREEE (reference sequence). The CDR3 totals 15 residues. The CDR3 sequence: CASSKDRSPTGELFF. CDR3 nucleotide sequence: TGTGCCAGCAGCAAGGACAGGTCTCCGACCGGGGAGCTGTTTTTT.

J is TRBJ1-1 and V is TRBV7-3; no firm D call. This CDR3 is built from 14 residues. CDR1 SGHTA and CDR2 FQGTGA come from the germline V gene. V lost 5 bases, J lost 11 bases, and 21 bases lay in between. DNA of the CDR3: TGTGCCAGCAGCCGCTTTCCGGTCGGGAGTACCGCTTTCTTT. Translating gives CASSRFPVGSTAFF.

CDR3 DNA sequence: TGTGCCAGCAGCTTAACGGCTAGCGGGGCGAACACCGGGGAGCTGTTTTTT. This sequence encodes CASSLTASGANTGELFF. The chain links TRBV7-3 to TRBJ2-2; 9 bases match TRBD2. Germline values: CDR1 SGHTA, CDR2 FQGTGA. The CDR3 spans 17 residues. With 0 bases clipped from V and 0 bases from J, the junction kept 2 bases outside the gene matches.